The following is a T cell receptor beta chain sequence with its context. Its antigen is unidentified. These data originate in a study of T cell responses to AZD1222 COVID-19 vaccine. Regarding the study as a whole: Baseline serology detected seropositivity in only a handful of AZD1222 recipients.

With 2 bases removed from V and 2 bases from J, the gap between germline ends came to 10 bases. Germline loops: CDR1 MNHEY, CDR2 SVGEGT. This CDR3 is built from 15 residues. Here immunoSEQ multiplex PCR was the method, and the copy in TCRdb shows in-frame clones only, minus some. The sample lists 98,000 or so clones, about nine tenths occurring once. This TCR was sampled from an adult who received the MenACWY meningococcal vaccine as a control. The specimen comprised peripheral blood, sampled 28 days after the second dose of the MenACWY control vaccine. The chain is built from TRBV6-2 or TRBV6-3 and TRBJ1-3; unclear D gene. The CDR3 loop is CASSYRETTGNTIYF. The DNA for the CDR3 is TGTGCCAGCAGTTACAGGGAGACGACTGGAAACACCATATATTTT.